One and the same sample provided the 26 T cell receptor beta chains below, sequenced in a study of CXCR3-negative and CXCR3-positive naive CD8 T cells. The authors made the TRB cDNA libraries by 5' RACE using UMI labels. After re-calling the 5' RACE reads, TCRdb lists one entry per CDR3 protein, DNA absent. With 50,000 to 65,000 distinct CDR3 sequences in the sample, the ten largest clones hold approximately 1.5%. Sequenced sample: naive CXCR3- CD8+ T cells from blood. The sample's subset: CD45RO-CCR7+CD27+CD95- naive CD8+ T cells lacking CXCR3 (TNR3-). The receptors were gathered from a human donor in good health. Some clones in this sample may be carry-over from other donors' samples.

This sequence joins TRBV6-2 or TRBV6-3 and TRBJ2-7; without DNA, the TCRdb call of TRBD1 cannot be checked. The CDR3 extends over 15 amino acids. The V gene's germline CDR1 is MNHEY and CDR2 SVGEGT. CDR3: CASSSTGTSYDEQYF.

The chain joins TRBV11-2 to TRBJ2-3; TCRdb calls TRBD2, which cannot be checked without DNA. This CDR3 comprises 18 residues. Germline lookup yields CDR1 SGHAT and CDR2 FQNNGV. CDR3 in amino acids: CASSLDPPSGVTTDTQYF.

V gene TRBV5-1 combines with J gene TRBJ1-1; without DNA, the TCRdb call of TRBD1 cannot be checked. In germline, CDR1 is SGHRS, CDR2 YFSETQ. CDR3 length: 15 amino acids. The CDR3 protein is CASSRSGEMNTEVFF.

The chain has TRBV5-1 and TRBJ1-1. The length of the CDR3 is 17 residues. Germline V lookup: CDR1 SGHRS, CDR2 YFSETQ. CDR3 loop: CASRAGGFGFMNTEAFF.

The chain combines TRBV29-1 with TRBJ2-2; checking the TCRdb D call of TRBD1 is not possible without DNA. In germline, CDR1 is SQVTM, CDR2 ANQGSEA. CDR3 size: 16 residues. CDR3 residues: CSVEAHGGRSAGELFF.

V usage is TRBV5-1 and J usage is TRBJ2-7. CDR3 length equals 13 residues. Germline CDR1 is SGHRS and CDR2 is YFSETQ. The CDR3 loop is CASSFGSSYEQYF.

The chain has TRBV7-6 and TRBJ2-1. CDR1 and CDR2 (germline): SGHVS, FNYEAQ. This CDR3 comprises 19 residues. The CDR3 loop reads CASSLAHRVQGSAYNEQFF.

The chain is built from TRBV4-3 and TRBJ1-4. Germline lookup yields CDR1 LGHNA and CDR2 YSLEER. The CDR3 totals 15 residues. The CDR3 sequence is CASSQGRGEGEKLFF.

V gene TRBV7-9 combines with J gene TRBJ2-7; TCRdb's D call of TRBD2 is untestable without DNA. Germline CDR1 SEHNR, CDR2 FQNEAQ (reference sequence). The CDR3 has 16 amino acids. CDR3 residues: CASSSSLAGASVEQYF.

The chain is built from TRBV5-1 and TRBJ2-3; checking the TCRdb D call of TRBD1 is not possible without DNA. The CDR3 contains 14 residues. Germline V gene data show CDR1 as SGHRS and CDR2 as YFSETQ. The CDR3 region is CATRQERNTDTQYF.

The J gene is TRBJ2-1, the V gene TRBV6-4; TCRdb calls TRBD2, which cannot be checked without DNA. This CDR3 region has 15 residues. The germline V gene encodes CDR1 MRHNA and CDR2 SNTAGT. This CDR3 is CASSEAGGSYNEQFF.

The chain combines TRBV7-2 with TRBJ2-3; absent DNA, TCRdb's TRBD2 call cannot be checked. The CDR3 runs 14 residues. Germline CDR1 is SGHTA and CDR2 is FQGNSA. The CDR3 loop is CASSGPSATDTQYF.

The V and J genes are TRBV12-3 or TRBV12-4 and TRBJ2-1; TCRdb proposes TRBD1, but this gene call is untestable without DNA. The CDR3 is 14 residues long. CDR3 residues: CASSFGRGASEQFF.

This chain uses TRBV29-1 with TRBJ2-1; TCRdb selects TRBD1, and the lack of DNA leaves this call unchecked. CDR1 and CDR2 from the germline V gene are SQVTM and ANQGSEA. The CDR3 consists of 12 residues. This CDR3 reads CSVDREGNEQFF.

The gene calls are TRBV20-1 and TRBJ2-2; with no DNA, the TCRdb D assignment of TRBD2 cannot be verified. The CDR3 runs 15 residues. Germline CDR1 DFQATT, CDR2 SNEGSKA (reference sequence). The CDR3 reads CSARLAGSETGELFF.

This chain's CDR3 is CSVLAGTSGEADTQYF. The rearrangement uses TRBV29-1 and TRBJ2-3; TCRdb proposes TRBD2, but this gene call is untestable without DNA. There are 16 residues in the CDR3. In germline, CDR1 is SQVTM, CDR2 ANQGSEA.

The V gene is TRBV20-1, the J gene TRBJ1-5; as DNA is missing, the TRBD1 call by TCRdb cannot be tested. Germline values: CDR1 DFQATT, CDR2 SNEGSKA (reference sequence). CDR3 length equals 13 residues. The CDR3 is CSARAGAGQPQHF.

This chain connects TRBV10-2 to TRBJ2-7; TCRdb's assignment of TRBD2 cannot be checked, as there is no DNA. The germline gives CDR1 WSHSY, CDR2 SAAADI. The CDR3 spans 18 residues. CDR3: CASSDSLSGRAGSYEQYF.

This chain uses TRBV29-1 with TRBJ2-3; TCRdb returns TRBD1, unconfirmable since there is no DNA. CDR3 length: 14 amino acids. Germline V gene sequence: CDR1 SQVTM, CDR2 ANQGSEA. CDR3 sequence reads: CSVGGGGDTDTQYF.

The chain uses TRBV12-3 or TRBV12-4 and TRBJ2-7. This CDR3 is built from 11 residues. The CDR3 sequence is CASSRGHEQYF.

The chain is built from TRBV9 and TRBJ1-2; TCRdb lists TRBD1, though no DNA is available to test this call. There are 14 residues in the CDR3. The germline gives CDR1 SGDLS, CDR2 YYNGEE. The CDR3 is CASSGARGGLGYTF.

CDR3 residues: CASSLAPGAGELFF. V and J are TRBV12-3 or TRBV12-4 and TRBJ2-2; with no DNA, the TCRdb D assignment of TRBD1 cannot be verified. CDR3 length: 14 amino acids.

The J gene is TRBJ2-5, the V gene TRBV12-3 or TRBV12-4; there is no DNA to check the TCRdb D call of TRBD1. CDR3 length equals 14 residues. This chain's CDR3 is CASSLTGVQETQYF.

The chain combines TRBV27 with TRBJ2-5; TCRdb names TRBD1, which stays unverified in the absence of DNA. Germline V gives CDR1 MNHEY, CDR2 SMNVEV (reference sequence). The CDR3 has 13 residues. CDR3 sequence reads: CASSSGDQETQYF.

The chain carries TRBV6-2 or TRBV6-3 and TRBJ2-7; TCRdb's D call, TRBD1, is unchecked because there is no DNA. Germline assignment: CDR1 MNHEY and CDR2 SVGEGT. The CDR3 contains 15 residues. CDR3 protein: CASSPGQGTHYEQYF.

This chain connects TRBV6-5 to TRBJ1-4. Per the germline V gene, CDR1 is MNHEY and CDR2 is SVGAGI. The CDR3 runs 20 residues. The CDR3 spells CASSYFVPSFSDRSNEKLFF.